Sequencing of this TCR beta chain was carried out in a study of T cells in Graves' hyperthyroidism and ophthalmopathy. Study-wide points: Appearing also in blood were most of the thyroid clonotypes expanded above 0.001. The authors' 13 V-J model separated ophthalmopathy from stable hyperthyroidism.

Germline CDR1 reads ENHRY; CDR2 reads SYGVKD. The CDR3 is 14 amino acids. Worth noting for this clonotype: No antigen is known for it.

RNA transcripts yielded amplified TCR beta CDR3 regions. First-round RT-PCR of the TCR CDR3 relied on the HTBI primer set. TCRdb fed the multiplex PCR reads into MiXCR, producing one record per CDR3 protein. Altogether 560,000 or so distinct CDR3 sequences are present, about half being singletons, with the ten largest covering just over 8%. Patients aged 18 to 65 had newly diagnosed hyperthyroidism of under 2 months' duration. The diagnoses drew upon clinical symptoms, serum thyroxine and TRAb, thyroid ultrasound and orbital computed tomography. This chain links TRBV10-3 with TRBJ2-2; 9 bases are shared with TRBD1. The receptor was isolated from a young woman with Graves' hyperthyroidism. Source material: peripheral blood or thyroid tissue (not recorded which). The chain's CDR3 is CAVGQGRHTGELFF. In DNA form, the CDR3 reads TGTGCTGTTGGACAGGGGAGGCACACCGGGGAGCTGTTTTTT.